The clone carrying this T cell receptor (beta chain) was counted once. The record originates from a study of blood T cell repertoires in COVID-19. Study background: Sites across the United States, Italy and Spain contributed samples from acute and convalescent COVID-19. T cells, B-cell-depleted T cells, or PBMCs supplied cDNA or gDNA.

The authors' processing: Amplification from reference gene primers served as the basis for estimated nucleated cell counts. Libraries were prepared by immunoSEQ multiplex PCR; TCRdb keeps only in-frame clonotypes and omits some of them. Clone size and V and J calls were adopted from that table, with D and trimming inferred from the DNA. The top ten clones hold over 0.2% of a sample with just over 650,000 clones, 75% to 90% of them seen once. The specimen was peripheral blood. The sequence derives from a woman younger than 30 with acute or convalescent COVID-19.

This CDR3 is CASSVDRVDTEAFF. The CDR3 nucleotides are TGTGCCAGCAGCGTAGACAGGGTGGACACTGAAGCTTTCTTT. This sequence joins TRBV7-2 and TRBJ1-1; 7 bases are a match to TRBD1. The CDR3 has 14 amino acids. Trimming cost V 5 bases and J 3 bases; bases outside gene matches: 6. Looked up from germline, CDR1 is SGHTA and CDR2 is FQGNSA.